This record covers a single TCR beta chain. Its target is unknown. This sample was included in a study of shared clonotypes between healthy human individuals. Points from the study as a whole: Non-shared clonotypes showed lower generation probabilities than clonotypes common to all four donors. The study generally estimated greater richness for naive than memory subsets.

Sequencing was performed with immunoSEQ multiplex PCR; in TCRdb, only in-frame clones are kept and a portion is missing. In the table there are 2 million to 2.5 million clones, roughly 91% of which are singletons. The naive CD8 subset, CD45RO-negative cells positively selected for CCR7, excluded terminally differentiated effector memory CD45RA+ cells. The sequence was collected from a young man in good health. Some clones in this sample may be carry-over from other donors' samples. Sequencing used naive CD8+ T cells from PBMCs.

CDR3 coding DNA: TGTGCCAGCAGCCCTCGGGGGTATAAAACCTACGAGCAGTACTTC. Its translation: CASSPRGYKTYEQYF. The chain uses TRBV11-2 and TRBJ2-7; maybe TRBD2 (6 bases). The CDR3 length is 15 residues. Germline values: CDR1 SGHAT, CDR2 FQNNGV. Trimming cost V 5 bases and J 2 bases, with 16 bases left between them.